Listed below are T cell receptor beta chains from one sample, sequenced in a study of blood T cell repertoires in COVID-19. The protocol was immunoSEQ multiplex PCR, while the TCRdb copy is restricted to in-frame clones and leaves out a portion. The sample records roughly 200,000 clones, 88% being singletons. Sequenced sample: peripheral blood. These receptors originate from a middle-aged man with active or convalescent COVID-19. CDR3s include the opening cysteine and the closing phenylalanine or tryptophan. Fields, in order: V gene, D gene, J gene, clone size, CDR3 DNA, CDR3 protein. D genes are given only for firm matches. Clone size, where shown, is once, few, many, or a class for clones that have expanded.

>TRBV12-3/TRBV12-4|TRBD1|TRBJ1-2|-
TGTGCCAGCAGTCGTCAGGGGGCGAGGGGCTACACCTTC
CASSRQGARGYTF
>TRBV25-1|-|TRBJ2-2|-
TGTGCCAGCAGTATAGAGGTCGCCGGGGAGCTGTTTTTT
CASSIEVAGELFF
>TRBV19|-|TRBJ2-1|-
TGTGCCAGTAGCGGAGGACGCTCCTACAATGAGCAGTTCTTC
CASSGGRSYNEQFF
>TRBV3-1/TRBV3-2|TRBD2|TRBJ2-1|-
TGTGCCAGCAGCCAAGGTCGGCTGGGACTAGTGTCTCATGAGCAGTTCTTC
CASSQGRLGLVSHEQFF
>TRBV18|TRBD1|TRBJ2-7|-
TGTGCCAGCTCACCCGGACAGGCCCACGAGCAGTACTTC
CASSPGQAHEQYF
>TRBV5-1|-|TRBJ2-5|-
TGCGCCAGCAGCCTCCTCACTAGTTCGGAGACCCAGTACTTC
CASSLLTSSETQYF
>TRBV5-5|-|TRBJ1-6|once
TGTGCCAGCAGCTTAACTCCTAATTCACCCCTCCACTTT
CASSLTPNSPLHF
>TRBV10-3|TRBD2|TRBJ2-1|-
TGTGCCATCAGTGTCGGTCTAGCGGTATACAATGAGCAGTTCTTC
CAISVGLAVYNEQFF
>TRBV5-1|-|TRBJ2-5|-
TGCGCCAGCAGCTTGGGGACCGGCGGGGAGACCCAGTACTTC
CASSLGTGGETQYF
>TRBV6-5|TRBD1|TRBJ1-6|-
TGTGCCAGCAGTTACTCGACAGGGTTGGATTCACCCCTCCACTTT
CASSYSTGLDSPLHF
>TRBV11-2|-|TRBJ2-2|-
TGTGCCAGCAGCCCCCGAGCCCGGACAGTCCGAACCGGGGAGCTGTTTTTT
CASSPRARTVRTGELFF
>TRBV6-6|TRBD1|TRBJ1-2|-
TGTGCCAGCAGTCTGACAGGGGGCGGCTTACTGGACTATGGCTACACCTTC
CASSLTGGGLLDYGYTF
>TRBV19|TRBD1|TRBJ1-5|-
TGTGCCAGTAGTAGGCCCACAGGGGTAAATAGCAATCAGCCCCAGCATTTT
CASSRPTGVNSNQPQHF
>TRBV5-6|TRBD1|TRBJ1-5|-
TGTGCCAGCAGCGGGACAGGGGATAGTCAGCCCCAGCATTTT
CASSGTGDSQPQHF
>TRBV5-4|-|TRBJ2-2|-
TGTGCCCGGAGGGAGGAGCTGTTTTTT
CARREELFF
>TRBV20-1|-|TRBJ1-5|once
TGCAGTGCTCCCGTATCGGGTACTCAGCATTTT
CSAPVSGTQHF
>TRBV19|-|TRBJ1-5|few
TGTGCCAGTAGTATAGCCGCGACAGCAATTAGCAATCAGCCCCAGCATTTT
CASSIAATAISNQPQHF
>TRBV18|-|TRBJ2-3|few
TGTGCCAGCTCACCACGGGCGGGTCCCAGCACAGATACGCAGTATTTT
CASSPRAGPSTDTQYF
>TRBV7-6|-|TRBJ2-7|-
TGTGCCGGTCACCGCGGGGTGAGGAGCACCTACGAGCAGTACTTC
CAGHRGVRSTYEQYF
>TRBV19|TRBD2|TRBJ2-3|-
TGTGCCAGTAGTATAGGAGCGGGGAGACCCACAGATACGCAGTATTTT
CASSIGAGRPTDTQYF
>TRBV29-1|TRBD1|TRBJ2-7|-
TGCAGCGCTCGGGACAGCAGACACTACGAGCAGTACTTC
CSARDSRHYEQYF
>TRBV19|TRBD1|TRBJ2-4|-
TGTGCCAGTAGTTGGGACAGGCAATTATCGAACATTCAGTACTTC
CASSWDRQLSNIQYF
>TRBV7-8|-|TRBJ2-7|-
TGTGCCAGCAGCTCCACCGGGACTGTGAGCTCCTACGAGCAGTACTTC
CASSSTGTVSSYEQYF
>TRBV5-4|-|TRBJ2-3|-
TGTGCCAGCAGCTTGGTGGGGGCGGGCACAGATACGCAGTATTTT
CASSLVGAGTDTQYF
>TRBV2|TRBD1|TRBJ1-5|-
TGTGCCATATCCCCGGACAGGGTCAATCAGCCCCAGCATTTT
CAISPDRVNQPQHF
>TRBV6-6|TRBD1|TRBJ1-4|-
TGTGCCAGCAGCTCATCTCCGACAGGGAGGATTGAAAAACTGTTTTTT
CASSSSPTGRIEKLFF
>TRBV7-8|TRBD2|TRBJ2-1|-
TGTGCCAGCAGCTTCAACGGACTAGCGGGAATCTCCTACAATGAGCAGTTCTTC
CASSFNGLAGISYNEQFF
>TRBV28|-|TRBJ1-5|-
TGTGCCAGCAGTTTTCGTCAGATTGGTAATCAGCCCCAGCATTTT
CASSFRQIGNQPQHF
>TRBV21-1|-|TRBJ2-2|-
TGTGCCAGCAGCAGGCCCCGGGGGTGTGACACCGGGGAGCTGTTTTTT
CASSRPRGCDTGELFF
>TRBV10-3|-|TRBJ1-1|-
TGTGCCATCAGTGAGAGCGTTACCGAAGCTTTCTTT
CAISESVTEAFF
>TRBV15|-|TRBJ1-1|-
TGTGCCACCAGCAGAGATAAGACGGGGAGTGAAGCTTTCTTT
CATSRDKTGSEAFF
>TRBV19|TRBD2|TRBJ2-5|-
TGTGCCAGTAGTATGAGGCGGGAGGGCGGGACCCAGTACTTC
CASSMRREGGTQYF
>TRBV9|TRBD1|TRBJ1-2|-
TGTGCCAGCAGCCTACAGGGGAGAGAGGGCTACACCTTC
CASSLQGREGYTF
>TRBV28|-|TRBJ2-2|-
TGTGCCAGCAGAAGGAATACAGCGCGACAGACCACCGGGGAGCTGTTTTTT
CASRRNTARQTTGELFF
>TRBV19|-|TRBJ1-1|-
TGTGCCAGTAGTACCTTGACAGAGAACACTGAAGCTTTCTTT
CASSTLTENTEAFF
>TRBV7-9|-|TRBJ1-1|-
TGTGCCAGCAGCTTAGGGGTCGGGCTGGGGGGCACTGAAGCTTTCTTT
CASSLGVGLGGTEAFF
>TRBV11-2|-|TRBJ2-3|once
TGTGCCAGCAGCTTATTGAGAACAGATACGCAGTATTTT
CASSLLRTDTQYF
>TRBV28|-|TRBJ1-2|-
TGTGCCAGCAGCGGCCCCCAGGGGAGTAATGGCTACACCTTC
CASSGPQGSNGYTF
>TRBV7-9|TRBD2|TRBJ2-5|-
TGTGCCAGCAGCCCACTGGTGGGGGGGGGCCAAGAGACCCAGTACTTC
CASSPLVGGGQETQYF
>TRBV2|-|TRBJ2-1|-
TGTGCCAGCAGCCTTCGGGCCCCAACGACAGGTGAGCAGTTCTTC
CASSLRAPTTGEQFF
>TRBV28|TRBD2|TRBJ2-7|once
TGTGCCAGCATCGAGGCTAGCGGTGACTACGAGCAGTACTTC
CASIEASGDYEQYF
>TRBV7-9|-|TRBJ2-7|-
TGTGCCAGCAGCTTAGGGACAGCAGACTACGAGCAGTACTTC
CASSLGTADYEQYF
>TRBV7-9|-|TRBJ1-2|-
TGTGCCAGCAGCTTGGGGGGGAATGGCTACACCTTC
CASSLGGNGYTF
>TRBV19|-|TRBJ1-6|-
TGTGCCAGTAGTATGGGAGACATTTATAATTCACCCCTCCACTTT
CASSMGDIYNSPLHF
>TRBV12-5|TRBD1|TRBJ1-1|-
TGTGCTAGTGGTTTGGACAGGGGGAAGGTTGGCACTGAAGCTTTCTTT
CASGLDRGKVGTEAFF
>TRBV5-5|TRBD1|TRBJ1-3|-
TGTGCCAGCAGCCGGGAAACAGGGGTGTTCTCTGGAAACACCATATATTTT
CASSRETGVFSGNTIYF